The entry that follows covers one T cell receptor (beta chain) sequence. These data originate in a study of blood T cell repertoires in COVID-19. Germline V gene lookup returns CDR1 MDHEN and CDR2 SYDVKM. Unmatched junction bases numbered 5, after V lost 2 bases and J lost 4 bases. The CDR3 is made up of 17 amino acids. Using immunoSEQ multiplex PCR, the repertoire was profiled, and TCRdb retains in-frame clones only, with some absent. This table has 150,000 to 200,000 clones, 86% appearing once. This sequence originates from a woman aged 30 to 39 who had recovered from COVID-19. V gene TRBV28 combines with J gene TRBJ2-1, with 13 positions matching TRBD2. Sequenced: PBMCs or T cells enriched from blood (not recorded which). CDR3 amino acids: CASSLSPGLAGYNEQFF. The CDR3 nucleotides are TGTGCCAGCAGTTTAAGCCCGGGACTAGCGGGGTACAATGAGCAGTTCTTC.